The 26 T cell receptor beta chains presented below share a single source sample, sequenced in a study of T cells expressing NK-cell markers. From the 5' RACE reads, TCRdb lists one entry per CDR3 protein and no DNA. The sample data list about 410,000 distinct CDR3 sequences. The sample comprised blood T cells: a sorted CD56 or NKG2C T cell subset, CD4+ or CD8+ T cells, or bulk PBMC T cells (not recorded which). These receptors all stem from a woman aged 50 to 60 in good health.

The chain is built from TRBV20-1 and TRBJ2-4; TCRdb proposes TRBD1, but this gene call is untestable without DNA. Germline V CDR1 and CDR2: DFQATT, SNEGSKA (reference sequence). CDR3 size: 14 residues. The CDR3 sequence: CSARVVRGRDIQYF.

V usage is TRBV12-3 or TRBV12-4 and J usage is TRBJ2-7. This CDR3 is 11 amino acids long. The CDR3: CASRIAGEQYF.

The chain couples TRBV5-1 to TRBJ2-1; TCRdb's D call, TRBD2, is unchecked because there is no DNA. CDR3 size: 12 residues. Germline V lookup: CDR1 SGHRS, CDR2 YFSETQ. The CDR3 region is CASSLEDLGQFF.

The J gene is TRBJ2-1, the V gene TRBV7-9; TCRdb indicates TRBD2, and absent DNA this call remains unverified. The CDR3 spans 13 residues. Germline values: CDR1 SEHNR, CDR2 FQNEAQ (reference sequence). CDR3 residues: CASSLEGLAGPFF.

The gene calls are TRBV5-1 and TRBJ2-3; TCRdb's D gene call, TRBD2, goes unchecked for lack of DNA. The CDR3 is 15 amino acids. CDR1 is SGHRS and CDR2 is YFSETQ in the germline V gene. The CDR3 reads CASSGLSGGTDTQYF.

The rearrangement links TRBV2 to TRBJ2-1; the TCRdb call, TRBD1, lacks DNA for checking. The germline CDR1 and CDR2 sequences are SNHLY and FYNNEI. CDR3 length: 11 amino acids. CDR3: CAGDRSTGVFF.

The chain is built from TRBV5-1 and TRBJ2-1. In germline, CDR1 is SGHRS, CDR2 YFSETQ. This CDR3 has 15 residues. This chain's CDR3 is CASSLPSGQANEQFF.

The rearrangement joins TRBV12-3 or TRBV12-4 to TRBJ2-1; the D call of TRBD2 rests on TCRdb alone, since no DNA is present to check it. CDR3 length equals 18 residues. The CDR3 reads CASSFEVAGGHLDNEQFF.

The V and J genes are TRBV7-7 and TRBJ1-1; the TRBD1 assignment by TCRdb is unverifiable without DNA. Germline V CDR1 and CDR2: SSHAT, FNYEAQ (reference sequence). The CDR3 loop spans 13 amino acids. CDR3 residues: CASSPGGAREAFF.

The chain has TRBV14 and TRBJ2-1; TCRdb names TRBD2, which stays unverified in the absence of DNA. The CDR3 runs 16 residues. The V gene's germline CDR1 is SGHDN and CDR2 FVKESK. The CDR3: CASSLLAGGPNNEQFF.

The gene calls are TRBV7-3 and TRBJ2-1. This CDR3 contains 15 residues. Germline V gene sequence: CDR1 SGHTA, CDR2 FQGTGA. CDR3 amino acids: CASSPLPDNPNEQFF.

The chain combines TRBV20-1 with TRBJ2-4; absent DNA, TCRdb's TRBD1 call cannot be checked. Germline CDR1 DFQATT, CDR2 SNEGSKA (reference sequence). CDR3 length: 11 amino acids. CDR3 protein: CSTGTKNIQYF.

V is TRBV3-1 and J is TRBJ2-6; TCRdb's D gene call, TRBD2, goes unchecked for lack of DNA. Germline V lookup: CDR1 LGHDT, CDR2 YNNKEL (reference sequence). The CDR3 totals 18 residues. This CDR3 reads CASSLEPGPLSGANVLTF.

The chain recombines TRBV6-6 with TRBJ2-4; absent DNA, TCRdb's TRBD2 call cannot be checked. The CDR3 contains 17 residues. Germline loops: CDR1 MNHNY, CDR2 SVGAGI (reference sequence). The CDR3 spells CASSYRGGTLAKNIQYF.

The chain joins TRBV5-6 to TRBJ2-2; TCRdb reports TRBD2, a call that lacks DNA to check it against. The CDR3 is made up of 21 amino acids. Germline CDR1 SGHDT, CDR2 YYEEEE. The chain's CDR3 is CASSLAPGWLAGVINTGELFF.

The V call is TRBV28, the J call TRBJ2-5; TCRdb returns TRBD2, unconfirmable since there is no DNA. Germline V gives CDR1 MDHEN, CDR2 SYDVKM. The CDR3 length is 16 residues. The CDR3: CASSGRGSGGEETQYF.

The chain joins TRBV5-1 to TRBJ2-5; the TCRdb D gene call, TRBD1, has no DNA to confirm it. There are 14 residues in the CDR3. From germline, CDR1 is SGHRS and CDR2 YFSETQ. CDR3 protein: CASATGQGGQTQYF.

V is TRBV29-1 and J is TRBJ2-1; there is no DNA to check the TCRdb D call of TRBD1. This CDR3 is 14 amino acids long. From germline, CDR1 is SQVTM and CDR2 ANQGSEA. The CDR3 protein is CSVLRGPQYNEQFF.

The CDR3 loop is CASSQATGGGYGYTF. This chain connects TRBV3-1 to TRBJ1-2; the D gene TCRdb calls, TRBD1, cannot be checked with no DNA. CDR1 is LGHDT and CDR2 is YNNKEL in the germline V gene (reference sequence). The CDR3 is made up of 15 amino acids.

V is TRBV4-2 and J is TRBJ2-7; TCRdb's assignment of TRBD1 cannot be checked, as there is no DNA. Germline values: CDR1 LGHNA, CDR2 YNFKEQ. The CDR3 spans 16 residues. This chain's CDR3 is CASSQPPGQGDMEQYF.

The V call is TRBV11-2, the J call TRBJ2-7; TCRdb proposes TRBD2, but this gene call is untestable without DNA. Per germline, CDR1 SGHAT and CDR2 FQNNGV. The CDR3 spans 14 residues. CDR3 sequence: CASSEGPYSYEQYF.

The genes are TRBV7-9 and TRBJ2-1. CDR3 length: 14 residues. The germline V gene encodes CDR1 SEHNR and CDR2 FQNEAQ (reference sequence). The CDR3 reads CASSFVGSYNEQFF.

This CDR3 is CSASLVSSYNEQFF. This rearrangement joins TRBV20-1 to TRBJ2-1. Germline V gene data show CDR1 as DFQATT and CDR2 as SNEGSKA (reference sequence). The CDR3 covers 14 residues.

The chain carries TRBV20-1 and TRBJ1-6. Germline V gene sequence: CDR1 DFQATT, CDR2 SNEGSKA (reference sequence). The CDR3 covers 15 residues. CDR3 residues: CSARRGDTYNSPLHF.

The chain is built from TRBV2 and TRBJ2-6. Germline V gene sequence: CDR1 SNHLY, CDR2 FYNNEI. This CDR3 is 15 amino acids long. The CDR3 loop reads CASSRLLSGANVLTF.

The rearrangement uses TRBV7-9 and TRBJ2-2; absent DNA, TCRdb's TRBD1 call cannot be checked. Germline V gene sequence: CDR1 SEHNR, CDR2 FQNEAQ (reference sequence). There are 15 residues in the CDR3. The CDR3 protein is CATRKGGKATGELFF. Variable domain in full (rest from reference TRBV7-9 and TRBJ2-2): DTGVSQNPRHKITKRGQNVTFRCDPISEHNRLYWYRQTLGQGPEFLTYFQNEAQLEKSRLLSDRFSAERPKGSFSTLEIQRTEQGDSAMYLCATRKGGKATGELFFGEGSRLTVL.